The 16 T cell receptor beta chains in this list originate from one sample, sequenced in a study of cytomegalovirus exposure and HLA in healthy donors. The PCR used 60 Vbeta and 13 Jbeta primers. Using immunoSEQ multiplex PCR, the repertoire was profiled, and TCRdb retains in-frame clones only, with some absent. The sample lists around 140,000 clones; roughly 66% were seen once. The sample taken for sequencing was PBMCs. These receptors came from a woman aged 55-69 years in good health and CMV-seronegative.

The rearrangement links TRBV6-5 to TRBJ2-7, with 9 bases aligning to TRBD2. Germline CDR1 reads MNHEY; CDR2 reads SVGAGI. The J segment lost 3 bases and the V segment lost 8 bases, leaving 5 bases of the junction unmatched. This CDR3 has 13 residues. The DNA for the CDR3 is TGTGCCAGCTGGGTAGCGGGGGTCTACGAGCAGTACTTC. It specifies CASWVAGVYEQYF.

This clone was found a few times. The chain joins TRBV19 to TRBJ1-2, with D unclear. The CDR3 contains 15 residues. CDR1 is LNHDA, CDR2 SQIVND, per germline (reference sequence). Trimming left V 4 bases short and J 3 bases short, with 15 bases between. The CDR3 spells CASSTPIRRDYGYTF. The CDR3 nucleotides read TGTGCCAGTAGTACGCCAATCCGGAGGGACTATGGCTACACCTTC.

This rearrangement joins TRBV29-1 to TRBJ2-5; D remains ambiguous. Looked up from germline, CDR1 is SQVTM and CDR2 is ANQGSEA. This CDR3 is 10 amino acids long. The ends were cut back, 7 bases at V and 5 bases at J, with 8 bases in the middle. CDR3: CSAAAETQYF. Here the CDR3 DNA reads TGCAGCGCCGCTGCGGAGACCCAGTACTTC. Drawing the rest from reference TRBV29-1 and TRBJ2-5, the complete variable domain is SAVISQKPSRDICQRGTSLTIQCQVDSQVTMMFWYRQQPGQSLTLIATANQGSEATYESGFVIDKFPISRPNLTFSTLTVSNMSPEDSSIYLCSAAAETQYFGPGTRLLVL.

This clone appeared a few times. V and J are TRBV4-1 and TRBJ2-2; D might be TRBD1 (6 bases). The germline V gene encodes CDR1 MGHRA and CDR2 YSYEKL. The CDR3 spans 16 residues. Trimming removed 0 bases from V and 2 bases from J, with 10 bases in between. CDR3 DNA sequence: TGCGCCAGCAGCCAAGAGCACAGGGTAAACACCGGGGAGCTGTTTTTT. Encoded protein: CASSQEHRVNTGELFF.

This clone was found a few times. The chain couples TRBV19 to TRBJ1-5; 9 nucleotides align to TRBD1. V gave up 6 bases and J gave up 3 bases; unmatched junction bases: 6. CDR1 LNHDA and CDR2 SQIVND come from the germline V gene (reference sequence). CDR3 length: 15 amino acids. The CDR3 spells CASRRDRVNNQPQHF. As DNA, the CDR3 is TGTGCCAGTAGGAGGGACAGGGTCAACAATCAGCCCCAGCATTTT.

This chain uses TRBV4-3 with TRBJ2-5; 11 nucleotides line up with TRBD2. V lost 2 bases, J lost 1 base, and 6 bases stayed unmatched. The CDR3 has 17 amino acids. CDR1 LGHNA and CDR2 YSLEER come from the germline V gene. In nucleotides, the CDR3 is TGCGCCAGCAGCCAAACCTTAGGACTAGCGGGCCAAGAGACCCAGTACTTC. Translation: CASSQTLGLAGQETQYF.

The V and J genes are TRBV5-1 and TRBJ2-7, with 11 positions matching TRBD2. J was trimmed by 0 bases and V by 4 bases; bases with no gene match: 6. The length of the CDR3 is 16 residues. Germline V gene lookup returns CDR1 SGHRS and CDR2 YFSETQ. The CDR3 is CASSPRLAGSSYEQYF. In DNA form, the CDR3 reads TGCGCCAGCAGCCCCAGACTAGCGGGAAGCTCCTACGAGCAGTACTTC.

In its sample, this clone was seen a few times. The identical CDR3 is also encoded by other nucleotide sequences in the sample. The chain uses TRBV5-8 and TRBJ1-2; a possible D gene is TRBD1 (6 bases). V lost 0 bases and J lost 4, with 19 bases in between. The CDR3 length is 17 residues. From germline, CDR1 is SGHTS and CDR2 YDEGEE. The CDR3 sequence is CASSLEGKDRQVYGYTF. As DNA, the CDR3 is TGTGCCAGCAGCTTGGAAGGAAAGGATAGACAGGTCTATGGCTACACCTTC.

This clone was detected only once. One junction end does not reproduce the germline sequence, and a read error may be involved. The chain has TRBV4-3 and TRBJ2-1; unclear D gene. CDR1 LGHNA and CDR2 YSLEER come from the germline V gene. This CDR3 region has 15 residues. CDR3 nucleotide sequence: TGCGCCGGCAGCCAAGATCTGAGCTCCTACAATGAGCAGTTCTTC. Translation gives CAGSQDLSSYNEQFF.

The CDR3 spells CASSRLRGEAFF. The CDR3 DNA sequence: TGTGCCAGCAGCCGACTCCGGGGAGAAGCTTTCTTT. The chain is built from TRBV6-5 and TRBJ1-1; D uncertain. Germline-derived CDR1 and CDR2 are MNHEY and SVGAGI. Trimming left V 6 bases short and J 8 bases short, with 13 bases between. This CDR3 has 12 amino acids.

The chain combines TRBV20-1 with TRBJ2-1, with unresolved D. The CDR3 is 10 residues long. Germline V gene sequence: CDR1 DFQATT, CDR2 SNEGSKA (reference sequence). The DNA for the CDR3 is TGCATGGGCACCTACAATGAGCAGTTCTTC. It is translated as CMGTYNEQFF.

The chain joins TRBV27 to TRBJ2-1; 8 bases map to TRBD2. J gave up 9 bases and V 7 bases, and 20 bases lay outside the gene matches. In germline, CDR1 is MNHEY, CDR2 SMNVEV (reference sequence). The CDR3 is 17 residues long. CDR3: CASNRYAGLGRVGEQFF. In nucleotides, the CDR3 is TGTGCCAGCAACCGATACGCGGGACTAGGGAGAGTGGGTGAGCAGTTCTTC.

This clone was seen a few times. The CDR3 region is CASSQDRTGRGYGYTF. For the CDR3, the DNA is TGCGCCAGCAGCCAAGATCGGACAGGGCGCGGCTATGGCTACACCTTC. V is TRBV4-3 and J is TRBJ1-2; 8 bases are a match to TRBD1. In germline, CDR1 is LGHNA, CDR2 YSLEER. This CDR3 has 16 residues. The V gene end was trimmed by 0 bases and the J gene end by 4 bases; junction bases not matched to a gene: 7.

The rearrangement joins TRBV7-9 to TRBJ2-1; 8 positions agree with TRBD2. V was pared by 5 bases and J by 4 bases, with 7 bases of the junction left unmatched. Germline V lookup: CDR1 SEHNR, CDR2 FQNEAQ (reference sequence). This CDR3 spans 15 amino acids. CDR3 sequence: CASSLGTSFYNEQFF. CDR3 nucleotide sequence: TGTGCCAGCAGCCTCGGGACTAGTTTTTACAATGAGCAGTTCTTC.

The chain uses TRBV6-6 and TRBJ2-6; no reliable D call. V shed 4 bases and J shed 0 bases, with 7 bases lying between them. Germline loops: CDR1 MNHNY, CDR2 SVGAGI (reference sequence). This CDR3 is built from 15 residues. The CDR3 region is CASSSDNSGANVLTF. The CDR3 DNA follows: TGTGCCAGCAGTTCCGACAACTCTGGGGCCAACGTCCTGACTTTC.

Regarding this clone: Relative to the germline gene, one junction end is altered; a read error may explain this. J is TRBJ2-3 and V is TRBV28, with D unresolved. This CDR3 is 11 amino acids long. Germline-derived CDR1 and CDR2 are MDHEN and SYDVKM. The CDR3 sequence: CASSLRYTQCF. CDR3 coding DNA: TGTGCCAGCAGTTTGCGGTATACGCAGTGTTTT.